This T cell receptor (beta chain) comes out of a study of blood T cells in healthy people across ages (dated by TCRdb to the mid-2010s). About the study as a whole: In model experiments, template switching captured roughly one uniquely barcoded TCR beta cDNA molecule for every two T cells. To track age-related changes in TCR beta repertoire diversity, the study relied on deep sequencing normalized with unique cDNA molecular identifiers. The donors were split into four age groups: young (average approximately 16 years), middle-aged (around 40), aged (over 55) and long-lived (more than 80). To avoid experimental bias, donors of different ages were distributed randomly across sequencing lanes. Two additional independent replicas of 1 million unique cDNA reads from the same blood draw were analyzed for two donors (one aged 18 to 30 and one aged 80 or older).

CDR1 is given as SGHTA and CDR2 as FQGNSA, both from the germline V gene. From cysteine to phenylalanine, the CDR3 is 16 amino acids long. Of all the DNA, just the CDR3 is kept, 48 bases in frame from base 1. Trimming removed 4 bases from V and 0 bases from J; the gene matches leave 8 bases unexplained. A few counts support this clonotype. Which antigen it targets is not known. Qualities for individual bases were not recorded, and no much larger clone is one base off. The library was made by 5' RACE. The sequencer was an Illumina HiSeq 2500. The second PCR ran for about 7 to 11 cycles and used a J-beta primer mix along with a sample-barcoded 5' primer. A unique molecular identifier was introduced onto each TCR beta cDNA molecule by a template-switch 5' adaptor carrying 12 random nucleotides. At least 2.5 million CDR3-containing paired-end reads were obtained from each sample. The Mint cDNA synthesis kit, primed by a TRBC-specific oligonucleotide, was used to synthesize first-strand cDNA from all RNA. Following uracil-DNA glycosylase treatment, a first 18-cycle PCR with universal primers M1SS and BC2_uni_R was performed on all cDNA. Per the source publication's procedure: For normalization, 1 million high-quality reads, each with a distinct molecular identifier, were randomly selected from each sample. Instead of being binned into consensus sequences, reads with shared molecular identifiers were discarded. MiTCR, set to a Q25 quality threshold and the strictest error-elimination algorithm, was used for CDR3 identification, clonotype clustering and error correction. A nonparametric unseen species model using Euler transformation provided a lower-bound estimate of total TCR beta diversity. TCRdb applied fastp at Q25 and MiXCR to the public reads, then kept only in-frame beta chains. When rows share a CDR3 protein, they turn into one entry using the most common DNA and genes. The V and J calls were not made by the authors but by TCRdb's processing. The sample data list around 1.5 million distinct CDR3 sequences, and approximately 42% of these were observed just once. The ten biggest clones cover 7.9% of the sample.

Systemically healthy Caucasian individuals from Russia, some 40 in total and aged roughly 6 to 100 years, were included as donors. Ten milliliters of peripheral blood were collected from each donor into EDTA-treated Vacutainer tubes. Ficoll-Paque density-gradient centrifugation was used to isolate PBMCs, with at least 6.5 million per sample. Trizol reagent was used to extract total RNA from PBMCs, with at least 5.5 micrograms per sample. For every donor, an aliquot of PBMCs went through flow cytometry to measure the percentages of naive CD45RAhigh/CD27high T cells. What the work shows at the level of the full study, not this receptor alone: Compared with the aged group, the long-lived group had more naive CD4+ T cells, fewer expanded clones and increased TCR diversity, suggesting age selection. Estimates of total diversity from one million sequenced T cells were regarded as lower bounds and underestimates. The percentage of naive T cells measured by flow cytometry correlated strongly with observed TCR beta diversity. Bulk unsorted PBMC profiling prevented conclusive comparison of naive and antigen-experienced compartments. As age increased, observed TCR beta diversity per million T cells dropped in a roughly linear way, and a significant reduction was already evident by age around 41. Because donor CMV infection status was unknown, age-related changes in expanded clonotypes were potentially confounded.

This TCR derives from a woman aged 18-30 years in good health. Sequences were obtained from blood. The chain is encoded by TRBV7-2 joined to TRBJ1-2, and 7 junctional nucleotides match TRBD1. Here is the DNA: TGTGCCAGCAGCTGGACAGGTCCTGCTCCTAACTATGGCTACACCTTC. Translated, it gives CASSWTGPAPNYGYTF.